A single sample is the source of the 5 T cell receptor beta chains below, sequenced in a study of T cells and Merkel cell carcinoma outcomes. Using immunoSEQ multiplex PCR, the repertoire was profiled, and TCRdb retains in-frame clones only, with some absent. This sample yields approximately 400 clones, of which about nine tenths are seen a single time; around 6.5% belongs to the top ten. Material for sequencing was tumor tissue from Merkel cell carcinoma. These receptors were obtained from a human donor with Merkel cell carcinoma.

This clone was picked up a small number of times. This rearrangement joins TRBV4-3 to TRBJ2-7, with D possibly called TRBD1 or TRBD2 (5 bases each). The V end lost 0 bases, the J end lost 3 bases, and 9 bases lay between the germline ends. CDR3 length equals 14 residues. The V gene's germline CDR1 is LGHNA and CDR2 YSLEER. CDR3 bases: TGCGCCAGCAGCCAAGATCTGGGGGACTACGAGCAGTACTTC. Protein product: CASSQDLGDYEQYF.

The gene calls are TRBV13 and TRBJ2-7, with D uncertain. V was shortened by 3 bases and J by 2 bases, with 8 bases between the two germline ends. This CDR3 is built from 13 residues. The germline V gene encodes CDR1 PRHDT and CDR2 FYEKMQ (reference sequence). The CDR3 DNA sequence: TGTGCCAGCAGCTTCTCTTTTCCCTACGAGCAGTACTTC. Protein sequence: CASSFSFPYEQYF.

The V gene is TRBV5-4, the J gene TRBJ1-3; a weak D match, TRBD1 (6 bases). Germline V gene sequence: CDR1 SGHNT, CDR2 YYREEE (reference sequence). This CDR3 is 15 amino acids long. Trimming left V 0 bases short and J 3 bases short, with 10 bases between. The CDR3, as DNA: TGTGCCAGCAGCTTGGCGCCAGGGGTTGGAAACACCATATATTTT. Translating gives CASSLAPGVGNTIYF.

The gene calls are TRBV7-9 and TRBJ2-5, with D perhaps being TRBD1 or TRBD2 (6 bases each). This CDR3 region has 15 residues. V lost 7 bases, J lost 1 base, and 16 bases lay in between. The germline V gene encodes CDR1 SEHNR and CDR2 FQNEAQ (reference sequence). This chain's CDR3 is CASTSPGGGQETQYF. CDR3 bases: TGTGCCAGCACCTCCCCCGGGGGCGGCCAAGAGACCCAGTACTTC.

V gene TRBV19 combines with J gene TRBJ1-1; 9 bases align to TRBD1. The CDR3 runs to 15 residues. The trim removed 4 bases at V and 2 bases at J, leaving 5 bases unmatched. Germline V gene data show CDR1 as LNHDA and CDR2 as SQIVND (reference sequence). CDR3 in amino acids: CASSKVTGGNTEAFF. The CDR3 DNA reads TGTGCCAGTAGTAAAGTAACAGGGGGCAACACTGAAGCTTTCTTT.